The source of this T cell receptor beta chain is a study of PD-L1 blockade in urothelial cancer. The wider study: There were a median of around 140,000 T cells in blood samples.

This CDR3 is 14 amino acids long. Germline V gene data show CDR1 as GTSNPN and CDR2 as SVGIG (reference sequence). The ends were cut back, 5 bases at V and 7 bases at J, with 15 bases in the middle. Time point specified: peripheral blood 6 weeks after treatment start. Generated by immunoSEQ multiplex PCR, the TCRdb table keeps only in-frame clones and is missing some. The sample includes about 120,000 clones, about 82% seen only once; the top ten take 2.4%. The input for sequencing was PBMCs, taken around atezolizumab (anti-PD-L1) treatment. This TCR came from a man aged 50-59 years with urothelial cancer. The chain joins TRBV30 to TRBJ1-6, with a weak D call TRBD1 (6 bases). CDR3 amino acids: CAWSDKTGNSPLHF. The CDR3 DNA reads TGTGCCTGGTCGGACAAAACAGGGAATTCACCCCTCCACTTT.